This T cell receptor (beta chain) was found in a study of vaccination and CD4 T cells after COVID-19. About the study: Two mRNA vaccine doses were given, either BNT162b2 or mRNA-1273. Control cultures, each given a CEFX pool, an HIV-1 Nef pool, or no peptide, were included.

Treatment denoted: approximately 10-day PBMC culture with coronavirus spike peptide pools or control peptides (ViraFEST assay). The Oncomine TCR Beta short-read assay generated sequence data from the DNA of cultured CD4+ T cells. Genomic DNA was taken out of cultured CD4+ T cells by extraction. TCRdb re-called the PCR reads through MiXCR, storing one row per CDR3 protein. The table includes fewer than 15,000 distinct CDR3 sequences, just under 35% detected once. Comment on this clonotype: No antigen is known for it.

The CDR3 sequence is 15 residues long. The ends were cut back, 5 bases at V and 2 bases at J, with 10 bases in the middle. Germline loops: CDR1 SNHLY, CDR2 FYNNEI. General study findings and limits: SARS-CoV-2-reactive clonotype medians increased from roughly 19 to 38, not significantly.

Sequencing input: CD4+ T cells from blood, cultured in vitro. V usage is TRBV2 and J usage is TRBJ2-6; weak D call: TRBD1 (6 bases). The TCR was taken from a human donor who had recovered from COVID-19. CDR3 sequence reads: CASSKQGPGANVLTF. The CDR3 coding sequence is TGTGCCAGCAGTAAACAGGGCCCTGGGGCCAACGTCCTGACTTTC.